What follows describes a single TCR beta chain. What it recognizes is unknown. The germline V and J ends were trimmed by 1 base and 11 bases, with 8 bases remaining between them. Germline values: CDR1 SGHDN, CDR2 FVKESK. This CDR3 spans 11 amino acids. Regarding treatment: roughly 10-day PBMC culture with coronavirus spike peptide pools or control peptides (ViraFEST assay). This specimen comes from a study of vaccination and CD4 T cells after COVID-19. Whole-study findings and limits: Convalescent patients had a median roughly 86% of post-vaccine SARS-CoV-2-reactive clones that were detected only after vaccination, not before it.

Sequence data for DNA of cultured CD4+ T cells were generated by the Oncomine TCR Beta short-read assay. TCRdb reprocessed the PCR reads with MiXCR, giving one entry per CDR3 protein. The data hold 2,500 to 3,000 distinct CDR3 sequences, with under 80% observed a single time. The V gene is TRBV14, the J gene TRBJ1-1, with D unclear. The TCR originated in a human donor who had recovered from COVID-19. Input material: CD4+ T cells from blood, cultured in vitro. The CDR3 coding sequence is TGTGCCAGCAGCCAAGTTACAGTTGCTTTCTTT. Translation gives CASSQVTVAFF.